The T cell receptor beta chain described here comes from a study of blood T cells in healthy people across ages. Overall study: Roughly one uniquely barcoded beta molecule per two T cells was captured.

The CDR3 is 15 residues long. The germline gives CDR1 MGHDK, CDR2 SYGVNS. With V trimmed by 3 bases and J by 7 bases, 6 bases remained unmatched. The use of a sample-barcoded 5' primer and a J-beta primer mix characterized a second PCR of roughly 7 to 11 cycles. TCRdb used MiXCR to reprocess the 5' RACE reads, holding one entry per CDR3 protein. The sample consists of some 1,500,000 distinct CDR3 sequences, approximately 39% of them appearing once. The clonotype was recovered from a woman aged 18-29 years in good health. This chain links TRBV25-1 with TRBJ2-2, with 9 bases identical to TRBD2. Sequencing was carried out using blood. The CDR3 protein is CASSDPGLASGELFF. The DNA of the CDR3 is TGTGCCAGCAGTGATCCGGGACTAGCAAGCGGGGAGCTGTTTTTT.